A selection of T cell receptor beta chains follows, all from one sample in a study of Ad26.COV2.S vaccination and SARS-CoV-2 variants. Measured with immunoSEQ multiplex PCR; TCRdb has only the in-frame clones, and not every one. The sample includes about 400,000 clones, 85% to 90% of them seen just once. The sample was peripheral blood, taken in a trial of Ad26.COV2.S vaccine versus placebo. The source of these receptors is a person aged 18 to 59 who received the Ad26.COV2.S COVID-19 vaccine or a placebo. Both conserved end residues are part of each CDR3. Each record gives: CDR3 length, D gene, clone size, V gene, J gene, CDR3 protein, CDR3 DNA. A D gene is named only where the DNA matches it firmly. Clone sizes are given selectively: once, few, many, or a class where the clone is expanded.

15	.	.	TRBV2	TRBJ2-7	CASSDSSKSSYEQYF	TGTGCCAGCAGTGACAGTAGTAAGAGCTCCTACGAGCAGTACTTC
12	.	.	TRBV28	TRBJ1-2	CASSGDNYGYTF	TGTGCCAGCAGTGGAGACAACTATGGCTACACCTTC
16	TRBD1	.	TRBV19	TRBJ1-2	CASEISGQGSNYGYTF	TGTGCCAGTGAAATATCTGGACAGGGGTCTAACTATGGCTACACCTTC
14	.	.	TRBV7-2	TRBJ1-2	CASSYGLDNYGYTF	TGTGCCAGCAGCTACGGGTTGGATAACTATGGCTACACCTTC
12	.	.	TRBV27	TRBJ2-7	CASSFHSYEQYF	TGTGCCAGCAGTTTCCACTCCTACGAGCAGTACTTC
15	.	.	TRBV6-2/TRBV6-3	TRBJ1-3	CASSYSMGTGNTIYF	TGTGCCAGCAGTTACTCGATGGGAACTGGAAACACCATATATTTT
15	.	.	TRBV5-4	TRBJ2-6	CASSLVGTGANVLTF	TGTGCCAGCAGCTTGGTGGGGACCGGGGCCAACGTCCTGACTTTC
12	.	.	TRBV19	TRBJ2-3	CASSSLPDTQYF	TGTGCCAGTAGTAGTCTCCCAGATACGCAGTATTTT
11	.	.	TRBV5-8	TRBJ2-7	CASSLSREQYF	TGTGCCAGCAGCTTGTCGCGGGAGCAGTACTTC
15	TRBD1	few	TRBV4-1	TRBJ1-1	CASSHRDRANTEAFF	TGCGCCAGCAGCCACCGGGACAGGGCTAACACTGAAGCTTTCTTT
14	.	.	TRBV11-2	TRBJ2-1	CASSLSTGRNEQFF	TGTGCCAGCAGCTTGTCAACAGGGAGGAATGAGCAGTTCTTC
15	.	once	TRBV5-6	TRBJ1-2	CASSPYAGQPSGGTF	TGTGCCAGCAGCCCCTATGCCGGACAGCCCTCGGGTGGCACCTTC
13	.	.	TRBV6-2/TRBV6-3	TRBJ2-7	CASSLDRIGEQYF	TGTGCCAGCAGCCTGGACCGAATCGGCGAGCAGTACTTC
14	TRBD2	.	TRBV13	TRBJ2-5	CASRFSGGQETQYF	TGTGCCAGCAGGTTTAGCGGGGGGCAAGAGACCCAGTACTTC
14	TRBD1	.	TRBV7-2	TRBJ2-1	CASSSQGAYNEQFF	TGTGCCAGCAGCTCCCAGGGGGCCTACAATGAGCAGTTCTTC
12	.	.	TRBV30	TRBJ2-7	CAWMGNSYEQYF	TGTGCCTGGATGGGCAACTCCTACGAGCAGTACTTC
14	.	.	TRBV6-5	TRBJ2-7	CASSYSASIYEQYF	TGTGCCAGCAGTTATTCGGCGTCAATTTACGAGCAGTACTTC
14	TRBD1	.	TRBV5-5	TRBJ2-7	CASSLGDRAYEQYF	TGTGCCAGCAGCTTGGGTGACAGGGCCTACGAGCAGTACTTC
14	.	.	TRBV30	TRBJ1-1	CAWTPGGGNTEAFF	TGTGCCTGGACCCCAGGAGGGGGGAACACTGAAGCTTTCTTT
14	.	.	TRBV9	TRBJ2-7	CASSPTRAYYEQYF	TGTGCCAGCAGTCCCACCAGGGCCTACTACGAGCAGTACTTC
14	.	few	TRBV7-2	TRBJ1-3	CASSFSGGRNTIYF	TGTGCCAGCAGCTTTAGCGGGGGTAGAAACACCATATATTTT
16	.	.	TRBV10-3	TRBJ2-7	CAISVVGGAQTYEQYF	TGTGCCATCAGTGTAGTGGGGGGCGCACAAACCTACGAGCAGTACTTC
10	.	.	TRBV6-5	TRBJ1-4	CASGREKLFF	TGTGCCAGCGGAAGAGAGAAACTGTTTTTT
16	TRBD1	.	TRBV4-1	TRBJ1-4	CASSPRDSLSGEKLFF	TGCGCCAGCAGCCCCCGGGACAGCCTCTCAGGAGAAAAACTGTTTTTT
14	.	.	TRBV5-1	TRBJ2-5	CASSLARRDGTQYF	TGCGCCAGCAGCTTGGCAAGGCGGGATGGGACCCAGTACTTC
17	TRBD2	.	TRBV5-1	TRBJ2-6	CASSPRGGGSGANVLTF	TGCGCCAGCAGCCCTAGGGGCGGGGGTTCTGGGGCCAACGTCCTGACTTTC
15	TRBD1	.	TRBV9	TRBJ1-2	CASRRTGGYSDGYTF	TGTGCCAGCAGAAGGACAGGGGGCTATTCGGATGGCTACACCTTC
14	.	.	TRBV19	TRBJ1-4	CASSIGGGDEKLFF	TGTGCCAGTAGTATCGGTGGGGGGGATGAAAAACTGTTTTTT
15	.	.	TRBV9	TRBJ2-5	CASTRWGADQETQYF	TGTGCCAGCACCCGGTGGGGCGCAGACCAAGAGACCCAGTACTTC
16	.	.	TRBV6-2/TRBV6-3	TRBJ1-5	CASSYSRGYDNQPQHF	TGTGCCAGCAGTTACTCGAGGGGTTATGACAATCAGCCCCAGCATTTT
14	TRBD2	.	TRBV6-5	TRBJ2-7	CASSFGGGAGEQYF	TGTGCCAGCAGTTTTGGCGGGGGGGCCGGCGAGCAGTACTTC
14	.	.	TRBV4-3	TRBJ2-5	CASSRSIGEETQYF	TGCGCCAGCAGCCGTAGTATCGGGGAAGAGACCCAGTACTTC
16	TRBD2	.	TRBV5-1	TRBJ2-1	CASSLAELAGINEQFF	TGCGCCAGCAGCTTGGCCGAACTAGCGGGGATAAATGAGCAGTTCTTC
18	.	.	TRBV4-2	TRBJ2-5	CASSQDGGLGGRGETQYF	TGTGCCAGCAGCCAAGATGGCGGGTTGGGGGGCCGGGGGGAGACCCAGTACTTC
17	.	.	TRBV24-1	TRBJ2-2	CATSGIHLGGRAGELFF	TGTGCCACCAGTGGCATCCACTTGGGGGGCCGGGCCGGGGAGCTGTTTTTT
13	.	once	TRBV19	TRBJ2-1	CASSPRRGHEQFF	TGTGCCAGTAGCCCCAGGCGGGGGCATGAGCAGTTCTTC
17	TRBD2	.	TRBV9	TRBJ2-7	CASSAGLAGVSSYEQYF	TGTGCCAGCAGCGCGGGACTAGCGGGGGTTAGCTCCTACGAGCAGTACTTC
15	.	.	TRBV7-6	TRBJ2-7	CASSLGDTSPYEQYF	TGTGCCAGCAGCTTAGGGGACACCTCTCCCTACGAGCAGTACTTC
12	.	.	TRBV7-8	TRBJ2-1	CASSWSPNEQFF	TGTGCCAGCAGTTGGAGCCCCAATGAGCAGTTCTTC
12	.	.	TRBV30	TRBJ2-7	CAWSVPGYEQYF	TGTGCCTGGAGCGTCCCGGGGTACGAGCAGTACTTC
15	TRBD2	.	TRBV3-1/TRBV3-2	TRBJ2-1	CASSQASGGAYEQFF	TGTGCCAGCAGCCAGGCCAGCGGGGGGGCCTATGAGCAGTTCTTC
16	TRBD1	.	TRBV6-1	TRBJ1-6	CASSEERQGYNSPLHF	TGTGCCAGCAGTGAAGAACGACAGGGGTATAATTCACCCCTCCACTTT